The rows below give T cell receptor beta chains drawn from one sample of a study of blood T cell repertoires in COVID-19. The repertoire was sequenced with immunoSEQ multiplex PCR; TCRdb's copy has only in-frame clones and lacks some. The sample yields about 400,000 clones, around nine tenths seen once. The sample consisted of PBMCs or T cells enriched from blood (not recorded which). These receptors all stem from a woman aged 45-60 years who had recovered from COVID-19. Both conserved end residues are part of each CDR3. The order of the fields is J gene, V gene, D gene, clone size, CDR3 DNA, CDR3 protein. A D gene is named only where the DNA matches it firmly. Only part of the rows carry a size: once, few, many, or a class if the clone is expanded.

TRBJ1-4,TRBV4-1,.,.,TGCGCCAGCAGCCAGACAAGAGATGAAAAACTGTTTTTT,CASSQTRDEKLFF
TRBJ2-1,TRBV5-1,.,.,TGCGCCAGCAGCTTCGTGGTGGGCTTGAGTAATGAGCAGTTCTTC,CASSFVVGLSNEQFF
TRBJ1-2,TRBV18,.,.,TGTGCCAGCTCGGAAGACAAGAACTATGGCTACACCTTC,CASSEDKNYGYTF
TRBJ2-1,TRBV2,TRBD2,few,TGTGCCAGCAGTGAGACGACTAGCGGGGGGACTAAGCAGTTCTTC,CASSETTSGGTKQFF
TRBJ1-2,TRBV18,.,once,TGTGCCAGCTCATACCAGGGTGGCTACACCTTC,CASSYQGGYTF
TRBJ1-5,TRBV15,.,.,TGTGCCACCAGCAGAGGAGTTCAGGGCAATCAGCCCCAGCATTTT,CATSRGVQGNQPQHF
TRBJ1-2,TRBV19,TRBD1,few,TGTGCCAGTAGTGGGGCAGGGGGTGGCTACACCTTC,CASSGAGGGYTF
TRBJ1-1,TRBV7-9,.,.,TGTGCCAGCAGCTTAGAAAGCACGAACACTGAAGCTTTCTTT,CASSLESTNTEAFF
TRBJ2-7,TRBV28,TRBD1,.,TGTGCCAGCAGAACCCTGGGGACAGGGGTAATCAACGAGCAGTACTTC,CASRTLGTGVINEQYF
TRBJ2-1,TRBV7-2,TRBD1,.,TGTGCCAGCAGCTTTCTCCGGGACAGGGGCAACAATGAGCAGTTCTTC,CASSFLRDRGNNEQFF
TRBJ2-2,TRBV6-4,TRBD2,.,TGTGCCAGCAGTGCCGGGACTAGGGACACCGGGGAGCTGTTTTTT,CASSAGTRDTGELFF
TRBJ1-3,TRBV9,TRBD1,.,TGTGCCAGCAGCGTACAGGGGGCGCAGGGAAACACCATATATTTT,CASSVQGAQGNTIYF
TRBJ1-2,TRBV29-1,.,.,TGCAGCGGCCGGACATCCGGTGGCTACACCTTC,CSGRTSGGYTF
TRBJ2-3,TRBV11-2,TRBD2,.,TGTGCCAGCAGCTTACTAGCGGGGGGGGATACGCAGTATTTT,CASSLLAGGDTQYF
TRBJ1-6,TRBV5-1,TRBD1,.,TGCGCCAGCACCCGGGACAGTCGAGATTCACCCCTCCACTTT,CASTRDSRDSPLHF
TRBJ2-5,TRBV29-1,TRBD2,once,TGCAGCGTTGATGGCCTAGCGGGGGGCCAAGAGACCCAGTACTTC,CSVDGLAGGQETQYF
TRBJ1-1,TRBV2,.,.,TGTGCCAGCAGTGAACGGGGGGGGAACACTGAAGCTTTCTTT,CASSERGGNTEAFF
TRBJ1-2,TRBV10-1,.,.,TGCGCCCCCAACGTAGAGGGCATGGGCTACACCTTC,CAPNVEGMGYTF
TRBJ1-2,TRBV27,.,.,TGTGCCAGCAGGCAGCGGACCGCGTTACCTGCTGGCTACACCTTC,CASRQRTALPAGYTF
TRBJ1-1,TRBV19,.,.,TGTGCCAGTAGTATCTTAACTTTGGGGAGGAACACTGAAGCTTTCTTT,CASSILTLGRNTEAFF
TRBJ1-5,TRBV7-9,.,.,TGTGCCAGCAGCTTAGTCCAGTTCAATCAGCCCCAGCATTTT,CASSLVQFNQPQHF
TRBJ1-2,TRBV4-1,TRBD1,.,TGCGCCAGCAGCCAGAATACAGGGGGATTAATTAACTATGGCTACACCTTC,CASSQNTGGLINYGYTF
TRBJ1-5,TRBV18,.,once,TGTGCCAGCTCTCCCATTCAGGGTGGTCAGCCCCAGCATTTT,CASSPIQGGQPQHF
TRBJ2-3,TRBV5-4,.,.,TGTGCCAGCAGCCCTATACCCGCCGATACGCAGTATTTT,CASSPIPADTQYF
TRBJ2-2,TRBV2,TRBD1,.,TGTGCCAGTACTAGGGGACAGGGGCTGATCGGGGAGCTGTTTTTT,CASTRGQGLIGELFF